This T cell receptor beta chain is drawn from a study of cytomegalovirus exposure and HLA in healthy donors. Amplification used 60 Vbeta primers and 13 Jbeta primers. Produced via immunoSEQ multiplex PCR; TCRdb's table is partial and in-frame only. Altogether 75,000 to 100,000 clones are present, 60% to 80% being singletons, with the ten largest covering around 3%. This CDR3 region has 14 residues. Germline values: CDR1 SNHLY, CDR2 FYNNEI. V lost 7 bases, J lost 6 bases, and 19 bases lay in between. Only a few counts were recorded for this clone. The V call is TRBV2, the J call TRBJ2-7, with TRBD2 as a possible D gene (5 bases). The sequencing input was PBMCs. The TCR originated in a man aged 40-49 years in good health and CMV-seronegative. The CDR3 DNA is TGTGCCAGCACGAGGAGTCCTAGCTTCGCCGAGCAGTACTTC. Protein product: CASTRSPSFAEQYF.